This T cell receptor (beta chain) stems from a study of CD8 T cells in ankylosing spondylitis. The table lists this clonotype with a few counts. What it recognizes is unknown. TCRdb used MiXCR to reprocess the 5' RACE reads, holding one entry per CDR3 protein. The sample has 350,000 to 450,000 distinct CDR3 sequences; 20% are singletons. Findings of the study overall: Earlier literature documents some of the motif variants in reactive arthritis synovial fluid and blood.

The CDR3 is 16 residues long. Germline values: CDR1 MNHEY, CDR2 SVGEGT. The V and J ends lost 7 bases and 5 bases, in that order; junction bases with no gene match: 13. The chain is built from TRBV6-2 or TRBV6-3 and TRBJ1-5; 8 bases agree with TRBD1. The sequenced material came from blood, either unsorted or a sorted T cell fraction (not recorded which). This TCR derives from a male donor with ankylosing spondylitis or in good health (not recorded which). DNA for the CDR3: TGTGCCAGCAACCCAGACAGGGGAGAACGTCATCAGCCCCAGCATTTT. This sequence encodes CASNPDRGERHQPQHF.